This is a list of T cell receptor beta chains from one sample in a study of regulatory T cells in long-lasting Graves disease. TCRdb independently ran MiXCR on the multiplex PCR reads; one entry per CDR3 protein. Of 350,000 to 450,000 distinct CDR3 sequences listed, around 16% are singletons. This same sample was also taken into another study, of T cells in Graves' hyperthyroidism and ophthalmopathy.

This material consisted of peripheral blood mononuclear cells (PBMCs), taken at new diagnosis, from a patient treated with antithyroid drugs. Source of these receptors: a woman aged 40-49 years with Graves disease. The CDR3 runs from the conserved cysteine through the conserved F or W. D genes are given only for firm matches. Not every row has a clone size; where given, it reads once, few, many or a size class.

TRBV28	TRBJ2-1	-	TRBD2	TGTGCCAGCAGTTCATCCGGACTAGTTCGGAATGAGCAGTTCTTC	CASSSSGLVRNEQFF
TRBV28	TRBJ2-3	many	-	TGTGCCAGCAGTTTCCCAGGTCCAGCCACAGATACGCAGTATTTT	CASSFPGPATDTQYF
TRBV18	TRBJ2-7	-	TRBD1	TGTGCCAGCTCACAGACAGCTCCAGGGGGTACAGAGCAGTACTTC	CASSQTAPGGTEQYF
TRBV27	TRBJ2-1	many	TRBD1	TGTGCCAGCAGTCGCGGGACAGGGGACTACAATGAGCAGTTCTTC	CASSRGTGDYNEQFF
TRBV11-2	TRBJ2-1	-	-	TGTGCCAGCAGCTTACGGGGGCGGGAGAGTTCCTACAATGAGCAGTTCTTC	CASSLRGRESSYNEQFF
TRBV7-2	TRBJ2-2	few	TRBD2	TGTGCCAGCAGCTTACTATTGGTAGCGGGGAACACCGGGGAGCTGTTTTTT	CASSLLLVAGNTGELFF
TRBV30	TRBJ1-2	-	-	TGTGCCTGGAGTGTCAGGGTATCTTACACCTTC	CAWSVRVSYTF
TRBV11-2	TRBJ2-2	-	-	TGTGCCAGCAGCTTAGTTTGGGGGGTGAACACCGGGGAGCTGTTTTTT	CASSLVWGVNTGELFF
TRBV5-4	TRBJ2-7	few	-	TGTGCCAGCAGTCGCCTTATGGGGGCAGGGACAATGGACGAGCAGTACTTC	CASSRLMGAGTMDEQYF
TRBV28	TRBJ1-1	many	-	TGTGCCAGCAGTTCCCCATCCTTCGACGGGTTAATTCAGGGTGAAGCTTTCTTT	CASSSPSFDGLIQGEAFF
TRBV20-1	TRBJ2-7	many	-	TGCAGTGCTAGAGGGGGGACGAACCTCTACGAGCAGTACTTC	CSARGGTNLYEQYF
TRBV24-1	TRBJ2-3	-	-	TGTGCCACCAGTGAAAGGTCGGGCCCCAAAGATACGCAGTATTTT	CATSERSGPKDTQYF
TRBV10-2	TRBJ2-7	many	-	TGCGCCAGCACTACTGGTGCCTACGAGCAGTACTTC	CASTTGAYEQYF
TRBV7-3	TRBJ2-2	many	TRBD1	TGTGCCAGCAGCTTAAGTGGAGGGACAGGGGGCTCCGGGGAGCTGTTTTTT	CASSLSGGTGGSGELFF
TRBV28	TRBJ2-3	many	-	TGTGCCAGCAGTTTACGACAGGGACTCACAGATACGCAGTATTTT	CASSLRQGLTDTQYF